The 18 T cell receptor beta chains given below trace back to one sample, sequenced in a study of T-cell reconstitution after alpha-beta-depleted transplantation in children. Library preparation (for TCRbeta) was performed with unique molecular identifiers. TCRdb used MiXCR to reprocess the PCR reads, holding one entry per CDR3 protein. The sample yields around 250,000 distinct CDR3 sequences, roughly a quarter seen once. The material was PBMCs, obtained before TCRalphabeta/CD19-depleted stem cell transplant. Receptors originate from a girl aged 2 to 9 with Fanconi anemia, due to receive a stem cell transplant.

The table lists this clonotype with many counts. The chain links TRBV12-3 or TRBV12-4 to TRBJ1-2, with TRBD1 matching 10 bases. The CDR3 has 14 residues. V shed 4 bases, J shed 2 bases, and the junction held 1 base outside the gene matches. The CDR3 reads CASSSGQGNYGYTF. The DNA of the CDR3 is TGTGCCAGCAGTTCGGGACAGGGGAACTATGGCTACACCTTC.

The rearrangement joins TRBV20-1 to TRBJ2-1; D remains ambiguous. Germline V gene data show CDR1 as DFQATT and CDR2 as SNEGSKA (reference sequence). V lost 7 bases and J lost 0, with 13 bases in between. The CDR3 is 14 residues long. For the CDR3, the DNA is TGCAGTGGTGGGAAATCTTACTCCTACAATGAGCAGTTCTTC. Its translation: CSGGKSYSYNEQFF.

This sequence joins TRBV5-4 and TRBJ2-5, with TRBD2 identical over 14 bases. V trimming: 3 bases; J trimming: 5 bases; junction bases outside the gene matches: 3. CDR1 SGHNT and CDR2 YYREEE come from the germline V gene (reference sequence). The CDR3 is 15 residues long. DNA for the CDR3: TGTGCCAGCAGCTCGCGACTAGCGGGAGGGGAGACCCAGTACTTC. Its protein product is CASSSRLAGGETQYF.

This clonotype was counted many times. The CDR3 spells CAWSPGGGARNIQYF. CDR3 DNA: TGTGCCTGGAGCCCCGGCGGGGGGGCCCGTAACATTCAGTACTTC. J is TRBJ2-4 and V is TRBV30; 9 nucleotides align to TRBD2. Germline lookup yields CDR1 GTSNPN and CDR2 SVGIG (reference sequence). The trim removed 3 bases at V and 7 bases at J, leaving 10 bases unmatched. The CDR3 is 15 residues long.

This clonotype was seen more than once but under ten times. The genes are TRBV20-1 and TRBJ2-1; 9 bases agree with TRBD2. This CDR3 has 13 amino acids. V shed 6 bases and J 4 bases; nucleotides not matched to a gene: 4. Germline V CDR1 and CDR2: DFQATT, SNEGSKA (reference sequence). In DNA form, the CDR3 reads TGCAGTGCAAGACTAGCGGAGTACAATGAGCAGTTCTTC. Translating it yields CSARLAEYNEQFF.

V is TRBV20-1 and J is TRBJ2-3, with D unclear. CDR3 length: 13 residues. Between the trimmed V and J ends, which lost 4 bases and 5 bases, there was a span of 13 bases. Germline V lookup: CDR1 DFQATT, CDR2 SNEGSKA (reference sequence). This chain's CDR3 is CSATQRRIDTQYF. The CDR3 DNA reads TGCAGTGCTACACAACGGCGGATAGATACGCAGTATTTT.

This clonotype has ten or more counts. The chain employs TRBV7-2 and TRBJ2-3; 12 positions agree with TRBD2. The germline gives CDR1 SGHTA, CDR2 FQGNSA. V lost 8 bases, J lost 6 bases, and 12 bases stayed unmatched. The CDR3 runs 16 residues. CDR3 in DNA: TGTGCCAGCCACCCCTTAAGGACTAGCGGGGCGGATACGCAGTATTTT. It specifies CASHPLRTSGADTQYF.

This clonotype was observed a few times. The chain combines TRBV12-3 or TRBV12-4 with TRBJ2-7; tentatively, D is TRBD2 (6 bases). The length of the CDR3 is 16 residues. The V and J ends lost 0 bases and 0 bases respectively, with 12 bases between them. The CDR3 DNA follows: TGTGCCAGCAGTTTAGCCCGACTAGATACCTCCTACGAGCAGTACTTC. Translated, it gives CASSLARLDTSYEQYF.

In its sample, this clonotype was seen many times. V usage is TRBV29-1 and J usage is TRBJ1-1; D unresolved. From germline, CDR1 is SQVTM and CDR2 ANQGSEA. This CDR3 has 13 residues. The germline V and J ends were trimmed by 5 bases and 1 base, with 11 bases remaining between them. CDR3 nucleotides: TGCAGCGTTTCCTATGGCCAGAACACTGAAGCTTTCTTT. It is translated as CSVSYGQNTEAFF. Looking up the rest from reference TRBV29-1 and TRBJ1-1 gives the full variable domain: SAVISQKPSRDICQRGTSLTIQCQVDSQVTMMFWYRQQPGQSLTLIATANQGSEATYESGFVIDKFPISRPNLTFSTLTVSNMSPEDSSIYLCSVSYGQNTEAFFGQGTRLTVV.

This clonotype was observed a handful of times. Here the CDR3 DNA reads TGTGCCAGCACCCTAATGAGCCGCGAGAATGAGCAGTTCTTC. It encodes CASTLMSRENEQFF. This chain links TRBV12-3 or TRBV12-4 with TRBJ2-1; D uncertain. V gave up 7 bases and J gave up 7 bases, with 17 bases separating them. The CDR3 is 14 amino acids.

This clonotype was detected a few times. The chain carries TRBV12-3 or TRBV12-4 and TRBJ2-1; D possibly uses TRBD1 or TRBD2 (6 bases each). Between the trimmed V and J ends, which lost 3 bases and 7 bases, there was a span of 10 bases. The CDR3 sequence is 13 residues long. CDR3 bases: TGTGCCAGCAGTTTCAGGGGAGGTAATGAGCAGTTCTTC. It is translated as CASSFRGGNEQFF.

This clonotype showed up many times. V and J are TRBV20-1 and TRBJ2-5; no clear D gene. Germline values: CDR1 DFQATT, CDR2 SNEGSKA (reference sequence). This CDR3 is built from 13 residues. V was cut by 2 bases and J by 3 bases, with 10 bases left in between. The chain's CDR3 is CSARIPDKETQYF. CDR3 coding DNA: TGCAGTGCTAGAATCCCAGATAAAGAGACCCAGTACTTC.

This clonotype was found many times. The V call is TRBV21-1, the J call TRBJ2-7. TRBV21-1 is deemed a pseudogene. The CDR3 is 14 residues long. The CDR3 here is CASSKRGYTYEQYF. The CDR3 DNA reads TGTGCCAGCAGCAAGCGGGGATATACCTACGAGCAGTACTTC.

The sample holds many counts of this clonotype. The V and J genes are TRBV7-2 and TRBJ2-1; D possibly matches TRBD1 or TRBD2 (6 bases each). Looked up from germline, CDR1 is SGHTA and CDR2 is FQGNSA. V was cut by 3 bases and J by 0 bases, with 30 bases left in between. This CDR3 spans 22 amino acids. The CDR3 protein is CASSFPPPTWVRGVSSYNEQFF. For the CDR3, the DNA is TGTGCCAGCAGCTTTCCCCCGCCCACATGGGTTAGGGGGGTGAGCTCCTACAATGAGCAGTTCTTC.

The CDR3 sequence is CASSLMGHPGYEQYF. CDR3 DNA: TGTGCCAGCAGCTTAATGGGACATCCTGGCTACGAGCAGTACTTC. This sequence joins TRBV7-3 and TRBJ2-7; D might be TRBD1 (6 bases). V was shortened by 1 base and J by 3 bases, with 13 bases between the two germline ends. This CDR3 contains 15 residues. The germline CDR1 and CDR2 sequences are SGHTA and FQGTGA.

This clonotype occurred many times. The V gene is TRBV12-3 or TRBV12-4, the J gene TRBJ1-6; no firm D call. CDR3 length: 15 amino acids. The V and J ends lost 2 bases and 12 bases respectively, with 17 bases between them. The CDR3 DNA reads TGTGCCAGCAGTTTAAATCCCGGGAGTCCAGGACCCCTCCACTTT. Translated: CASSLNPGSPGPLHF.

The chain carries TRBV20-1 and TRBJ2-7, with a possible D match to TRBD1 (7 bases). Per the germline V gene, CDR1 is DFQATT and CDR2 is SNEGSKA (reference sequence). The CDR3 runs 15 residues. V was trimmed by 5 bases and J by 3 bases, leaving 20 bases between them. The CDR3 spells CSAPPRRGLSYEQYF. In nucleotides, the CDR3 is TGCAGTGCTCCCCCGAGGAGGGGGCTAAGCTACGAGCAGTACTTC.

In the case of this clonotype: A clone one base away is much larger, so this may be a read error. The chain has TRBV20-1 and TRBJ2-7, with D uncertain. Trimming removed 3 bases from V and 5 bases from J, with 23 bases in between. CDR3 length equals 16 residues. CDR1 is DFQATT and CDR2 is SNEGSKA in the germline V gene (reference sequence). The DNA for the CDR3 is TGCAGTGCTAGCCGAAGATACAAAAGAAACCCCAACGAGCAGTACTTC. Translation gives CSASRRYKRNPNEQYF.